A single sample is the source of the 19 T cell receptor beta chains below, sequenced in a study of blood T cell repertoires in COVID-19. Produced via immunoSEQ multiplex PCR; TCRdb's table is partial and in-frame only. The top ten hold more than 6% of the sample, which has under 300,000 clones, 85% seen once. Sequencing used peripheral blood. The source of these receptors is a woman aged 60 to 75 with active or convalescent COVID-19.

The CDR3 reads CASSEPGYPQYF. CDR3 DNA sequence: TGTGCCAGCAGTGAACCAGGGTACCCCCAGTACTTC. The chain uses TRBV6-1 and TRBJ2-5, with a tentative D call TRBD1 (5 bases). Germline loops: CDR1 MNHNS, CDR2 SASEGT. CDR3 length equals 12 residues. Trimming left V 2 bases short and J 9 bases short, with 10 bases between.

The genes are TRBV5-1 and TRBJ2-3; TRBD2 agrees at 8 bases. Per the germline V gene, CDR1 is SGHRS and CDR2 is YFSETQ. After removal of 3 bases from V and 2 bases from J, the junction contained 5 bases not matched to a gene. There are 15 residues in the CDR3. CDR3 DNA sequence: TGCGCCAGCAGCTGGAGCGGACTAGCCACAGATACGCAGTATTTT. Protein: CASSWSGLATDTQYF.

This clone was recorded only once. In nucleotides, the CDR3 is TGTGCCAGCAGCGGAGATGGACTGGAAGAACAAGAGACCCAGTACTTC. Translated: CASSGDGLEEQETQYF. The chain has TRBV7-9 and TRBJ2-5, with D tentatively TRBD2 (5 bases). The CDR3 runs to 16 residues. V was pared by 5 bases and J by 2 bases, with 18 bases between. In germline, CDR1 is SEHNR, CDR2 FQNEAQ (reference sequence).

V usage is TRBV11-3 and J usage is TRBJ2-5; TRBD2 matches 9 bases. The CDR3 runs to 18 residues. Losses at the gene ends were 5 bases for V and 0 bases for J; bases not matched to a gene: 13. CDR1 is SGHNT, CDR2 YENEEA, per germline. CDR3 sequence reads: CASSRRASTSGYQETQYF. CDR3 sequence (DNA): TGTGCCAGCAGCCGCAGGGCGAGTACTAGCGGGTACCAAGAGACCCAGTACTTC. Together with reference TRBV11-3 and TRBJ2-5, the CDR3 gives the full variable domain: EAGVVQSPRYKIIEKKQPVAFWCNPISGHNTLYWYLQNLGQGPELLIRYENEEAVDDSQLPKDRFSAERLKGVDSTLKIQPAELGDSAVYLCASSRRASTSGYQETQYFGPGTRLLVL.

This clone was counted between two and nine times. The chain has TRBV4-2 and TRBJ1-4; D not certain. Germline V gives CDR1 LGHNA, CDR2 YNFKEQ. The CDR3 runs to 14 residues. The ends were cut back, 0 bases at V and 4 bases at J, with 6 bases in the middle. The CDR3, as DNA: TGTGCCAGCAGCCAAGATTGGAGTAATGAAAAACTGTTTTTT. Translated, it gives CASSQDWSNEKLFF.

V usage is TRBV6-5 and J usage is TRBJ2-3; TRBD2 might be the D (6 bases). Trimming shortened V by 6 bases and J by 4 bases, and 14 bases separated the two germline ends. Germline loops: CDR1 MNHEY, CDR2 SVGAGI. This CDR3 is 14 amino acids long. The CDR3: CASRDGSFADTQYF. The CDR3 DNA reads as TGTGCCAGCAGGGACGGGAGTTTTGCAGATACGCAGTATTTT.

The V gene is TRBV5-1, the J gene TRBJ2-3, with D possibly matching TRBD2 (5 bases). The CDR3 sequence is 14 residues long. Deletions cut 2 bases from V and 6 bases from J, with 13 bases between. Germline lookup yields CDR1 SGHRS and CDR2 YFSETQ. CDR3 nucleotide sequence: TGCGCCAGCAGCTTTTCCGGTTCGGGGGATACGCAGTATTTT. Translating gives CASSFSGSGDTQYF.

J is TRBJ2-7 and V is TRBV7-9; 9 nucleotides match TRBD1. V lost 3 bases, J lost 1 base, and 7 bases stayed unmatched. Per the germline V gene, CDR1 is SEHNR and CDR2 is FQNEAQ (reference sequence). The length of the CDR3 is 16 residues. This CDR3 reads CASSFHDRGSSYEQYV. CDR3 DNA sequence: TGTGCCAGCAGCTTTCACGACAGGGGGTCGTCCTACGAGCAGTACGTC.

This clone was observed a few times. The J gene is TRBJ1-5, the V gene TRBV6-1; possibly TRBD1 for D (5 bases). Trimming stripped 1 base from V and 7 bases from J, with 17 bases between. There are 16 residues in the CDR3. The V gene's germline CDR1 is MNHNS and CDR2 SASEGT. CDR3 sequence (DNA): TGTGCCAGCAGTGAAGAGTTAGGGCAGGGTAACCAGCCCCAGCATTTT. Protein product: CASSEELGQGNQPQHF.

The chain's CDR3 is CASSLGTANNSPLHF. The CDR3 DNA sequence: TGTGCCAGCAGTTTAGGGACAGCTAATAATTCACCCCTCCACTTT. J is TRBJ1-6 and V is TRBV2; 7 positions agree with TRBD1. CDR3 length: 15 amino acids. Per the germline V gene, CDR1 is SNHLY and CDR2 is FYNNEI. The ends lost 5 bases at V and 5 bases at J; junction bases unmatched: 6.

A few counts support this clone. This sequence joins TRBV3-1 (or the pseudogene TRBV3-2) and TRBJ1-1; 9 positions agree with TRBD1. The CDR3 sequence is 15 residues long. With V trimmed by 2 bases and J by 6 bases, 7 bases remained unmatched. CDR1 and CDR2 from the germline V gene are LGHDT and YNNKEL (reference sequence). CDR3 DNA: TGTGCCAGCAGCCAACGCCGGGACAGGGAGGCTGAAGCTTTCTTT. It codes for CASSQRRDREAEAFF.

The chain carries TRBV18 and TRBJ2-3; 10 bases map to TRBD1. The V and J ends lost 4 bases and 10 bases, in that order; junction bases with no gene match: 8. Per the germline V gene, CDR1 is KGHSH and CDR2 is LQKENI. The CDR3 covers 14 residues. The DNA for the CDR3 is TGTGCCAGCTCACAAGCCCCGGGACAGGGGTCGCAGTATTTT. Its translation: CASSQAPGQGSQYF.

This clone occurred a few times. The CDR3 reads CASGRGPNGELFF. CDR3 in DNA: TGTGCCTCCGGGCGGGGCCCGAACGGGGAGCTGTTTTTT. This chain uses TRBV6-5 with TRBJ2-2, with D perhaps matching TRBD2 (6 bases). V dropped 11 bases and J dropped 7 bases, with 17 bases sitting between them. The germline CDR1 and CDR2 sequences are MNHEY and SVGAGI. The CDR3 is 13 amino acids.

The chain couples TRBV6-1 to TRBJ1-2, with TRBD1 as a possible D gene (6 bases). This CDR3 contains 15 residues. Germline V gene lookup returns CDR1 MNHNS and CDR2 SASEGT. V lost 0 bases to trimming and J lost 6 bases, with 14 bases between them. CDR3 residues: CASSEALEGVHGYTF. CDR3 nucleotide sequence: TGTGCCAGCAGTGAAGCGCTCGAGGGGGTACATGGCTACACCTTC.

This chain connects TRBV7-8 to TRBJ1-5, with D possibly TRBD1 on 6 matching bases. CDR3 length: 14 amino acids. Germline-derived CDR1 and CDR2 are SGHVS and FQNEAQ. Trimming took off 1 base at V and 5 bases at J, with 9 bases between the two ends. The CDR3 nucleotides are TGTGCCAGCAGCTTAGTAAACAGGGATCAGCCCCAGCATTTT. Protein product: CASSLVNRDQPQHF.

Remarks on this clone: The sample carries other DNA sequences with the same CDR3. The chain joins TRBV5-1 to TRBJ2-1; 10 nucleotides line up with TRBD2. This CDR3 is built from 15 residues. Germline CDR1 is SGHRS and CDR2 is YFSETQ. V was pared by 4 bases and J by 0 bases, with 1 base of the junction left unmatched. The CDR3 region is CASSPSGSSYNEQFF. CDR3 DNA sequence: TGCGCCAGCAGCCCTAGCGGGAGCTCCTACAATGAGCAGTTCTTC.

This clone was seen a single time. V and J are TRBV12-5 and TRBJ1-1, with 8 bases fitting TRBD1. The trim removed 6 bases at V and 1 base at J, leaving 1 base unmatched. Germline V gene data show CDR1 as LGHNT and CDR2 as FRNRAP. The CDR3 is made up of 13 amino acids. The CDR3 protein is CASGDRANTEAFF. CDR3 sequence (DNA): TGTGCTAGTGGGGACAGGGCGAACACTGAAGCTTTCTTT.

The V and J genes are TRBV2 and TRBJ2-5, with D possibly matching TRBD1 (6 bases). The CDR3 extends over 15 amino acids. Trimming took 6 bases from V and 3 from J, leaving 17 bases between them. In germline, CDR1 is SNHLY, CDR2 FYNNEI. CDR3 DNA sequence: TGTGCCAGCAGAGCACCGGGACAAACAAAAGAGACCCAGTACTTC. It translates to CASRAPGQTKETQYF.

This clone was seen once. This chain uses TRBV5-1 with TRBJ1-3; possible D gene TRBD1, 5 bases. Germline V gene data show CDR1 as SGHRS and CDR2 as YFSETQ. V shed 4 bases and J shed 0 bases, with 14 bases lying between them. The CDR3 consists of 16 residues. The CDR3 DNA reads TGCGCCAGCAGCACCGGGACTGCCTTCTCTGGAAACACCATATATTTT. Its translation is CASSTGTAFSGNTIYF.